This note documents a single TCR beta chain sequence. Antigen unknown. This record comes from a study of shared clonotypes between healthy human individuals. Across the whole study: Three plates were used per donor for CD4 naive, three for CD4 memory, two for CD8 naive and one for CD8 memory.

The CDR3 is 15 residues long. Germline assignment: CDR1 SGHTA and CDR2 FQGTGA. J lost 1 base, V lost 6 bases, and 3 bases had no gene match. Regarding the study as a whole: Non-shared clonotypes had lower generation probabilities than clonotypes shared by all four sorted-subset donors.

Assay execution took place at the deep level. TCRdb keeps only in-frame clones here, not all; method: immunoSEQ multiplex PCR. The sample shows over a million clones, roughly 96% of them seen only once. The receptor comes from a man aged 30 to 39 in good health. The rearrangement joins TRBV7-3 to TRBJ2-1, with TRBD2 matching over 10 bases. Sample: naive CD4+ T cells sorted from blood. Regarding subset: CD45RA+ positively selected. Here the CDR3 reads CASSLAGVSYNEQFF. DNA for the CDR3: TGTGCCAGCAGTCTAGCGGGAGTGTCCTACAATGAGCAGTTCTTC.